Here is one T cell receptor beta chain with its context. What it recognizes is unknown. This sample is part of a study of shared clonotypes between healthy human individuals. For the study at large: CD8 memory received one plate per donor, CD8 naive two, CD4 memory three and CD4 naive three.

The CDR3 runs to 15 residues. Germline assignment: CDR1 SGHRS and CDR2 YFSETQ. V lost 0 bases to trimming and J lost 4 bases; unmatched junction nucleotides: 4. The study ran the assay at deep level. Sequenced by immunoSEQ multiplex PCR; TCRdb stores in-frame clones only, minus some. The table records around 2,000,000 clones, about 95% of them present only once. Study results and limitations: Clonotype sharing across several donors was observed for around 5% of naive CD4 clonotypes. Compared with clonotypes that all four donors shared, non-shared clonotypes had lower generation probabilities.

The naive CD8 subset, CD45RO-negative cells positively selected for CCR7, excluded terminally differentiated effector memory CD45RA+ cells. The sequenced sample consisted of naive CD8+ T cells sorted from blood. The source is a man younger than 35 in good health. This chain joins TRBV5-1 and TRBJ2-7; the match to TRBD2 covers 10 bases. CDR3: CASSLASSGGYEQYF. Written as DNA, the CDR3 is TGCGCCAGCAGCTTGGCTTCTAGCGGGGGTTACGAGCAGTACTTC.